This TCR beta chain stems from a study of regulatory T cells in long-lasting Graves disease. The study, taken as a whole, reports: Results may be inaccurate due to the small sample size.

As to time point: persistent/refractory GD, antithyroid drugs over 5 years with positive TRAb. From RNA extracted from PBMCs, the TCR library was made. This clonotype was observed at least ten times. Its specificity is not known. The length of the CDR3 is 14 residues. The germline V gene has CDR1 MNHEY and CDR2 SMNVEV (reference sequence). Trimming removed 5 bases from V and 1 base from J, with 8 bases in between. Library construction for TCR beta used iRepertoire HTBI primers and Arm-PCR of CDR3 regions. Original analysis: Detected in the samples were about 58 TRBV and approximately 14 TRBJ segments. MiXCR, applied by TCRdb to the multiplex PCR reads, yields one record per CDR3 protein. TCRdb's processing, not the authors', yielded these V and J calls. The table includes roughly 450,000 distinct CDR3 sequences, less than 25% detected once.

The TCR comes from a female donor with Graves disease. V and J are TRBV27 and TRBJ1-4; TRBD1 might be the D (6 bases). The material sequenced was peripheral blood mononuclear cells (PBMCs), taken when the disease was refractory, from a patient treated with antithyroid drugs. In DNA form, the CDR3 reads TGTGCCAGCAGTAAGACAGGAACTAATGAAAAACTGTTTTTT. This translates into CASSKTGTNEKLFF.